These T cell receptor beta chains were read from a single sample in a study of T cells in Graves' hyperthyroidism and ophthalmopathy. TCRdb itself ran the multiplex PCR reads through MiXCR, one entry per CDR3 protein. The sample consists of roughly 500,000 distinct CDR3 sequences, 15% to 20% of them appearing once. Sequences were obtained from blood. The receptors shown here come from a woman in her twenties or thirties with Graves' ophthalmopathy. Both conserved end residues are part of each CDR3. D genes are given only for firm matches. Rows give clone size only sometimes, using once, few, many, or a class for an expanded clone.

v_gene: TRBV11-2
abundance: many
j_gene: TRBJ2-5
d_gene: -
CDR3nt: TGTGCCAGCAGCTTAGTCCACCAAGAGACCCAGTACTTC
CDR3aa: CASSLVHQETQYF

v_gene: TRBV7-8
abundance: -
j_gene: TRBJ1-6
d_gene: -
CDR3nt: TGTGCCAGCAGCCCCGTTTGGGGGGCCAATAATTCACCCCTCCACTTT
CDR3aa: CASSPVWGANNSPLHF

v_gene: TRBV5-6
abundance: many
j_gene: TRBJ2-7
d_gene: -
CDR3nt: TGTGCCAGCAGCTTGGGCACCCACTACGAGCAGTACTTC
CDR3aa: CASSLGTHYEQYF

v_gene: TRBV12-3/TRBV12-4
abundance: many
j_gene: TRBJ1-1
d_gene: -
CDR3nt: TGTGCCAGCAGTTCAGGGGCTTGGAACACTGAAGCTTTCTTT
CDR3aa: CASSSGAWNTEAFF

v_gene: TRBV7-2
abundance: -
j_gene: TRBJ2-1
d_gene: TRBD2
CDR3nt: TGTGCCAGCAGCTTCGGGAGGGCATACAATGAGCAGTTCTTC
CDR3aa: CASSFGRAYNEQFF

v_gene: TRBV6-1
abundance: -
j_gene: TRBJ2-7
d_gene: -
CDR3nt: TGTGCCAGCAGCGCCACAGCTTACGAGCAGTACTTC
CDR3aa: CASSATAYEQYF

v_gene: TRBV7-9
abundance: few
j_gene: TRBJ2-6
d_gene: -
CDR3nt: TGTGCCAGCAGCTTCGAGGAGGGGGCCAACGTCCTGACTTTC
CDR3aa: CASSFEEGANVLTF

v_gene: TRBV28
abundance: many
j_gene: TRBJ2-2
d_gene: -
CDR3nt: TGTGCCAGCAGTTTCAGTAACACCGGGGAGCTGTTTTTT
CDR3aa: CASSFSNTGELFF

v_gene: TRBV10-3
abundance: -
j_gene: TRBJ2-1
d_gene: -
CDR3nt: TGTGCCATCAGTGAGTTAAAGCGAAGCTCCTACAATGAGCAGTTCTTC
CDR3aa: CAISELKRSSYNEQFF

v_gene: TRBV19
abundance: once
j_gene: TRBJ2-1
d_gene: TRBD2
CDR3nt: TGTGCCAGTAGTATAGATTCAGCGGGAGGGCCCAACGATGAGCAGTTCTTC
CDR3aa: CASSIDSAGGPNDEQFF

v_gene: TRBV4-1
abundance: few
j_gene: TRBJ2-7
d_gene: TRBD2
CDR3nt: TGCGCCAGCAGCCAAGTAATGGAGGGAGGGGTAGCATACGAGCAGTACTTC
CDR3aa: CASSQVMEGGVAYEQYF

v_gene: TRBV3-1
abundance: many
j_gene: TRBJ1-1
d_gene: -
CDR3nt: TGTGCCAGCAGCCAAGATAGGAGCTCTTTGAACACTGAAGCTTTCTTT
CDR3aa: CASSQDRSSLNTEAFF

v_gene: TRBV6-1
abundance: few
j_gene: TRBJ2-2
d_gene: -
CDR3nt: TGTGCCAGCAGTGAGGAAGGGGGAAACACCGGGGAGCTGTTTTTT
CDR3aa: CASSEEGGNTGELFF

v_gene: TRBV7-3
abundance: -
j_gene: TRBJ1-2
d_gene: -
CDR3nt: TGTGCCAGCAGCTTAGGACCCACGGGCTATGGCTACACCTTC
CDR3aa: CASSLGPTGYGYTF

v_gene: TRBV9
abundance: few
j_gene: TRBJ2-1
d_gene: -
CDR3nt: TGTGCCAGCAGCGTAGGAATGAGAAATGAGCAGTTCTTC
CDR3aa: CASSVGMRNEQFF

v_gene: TRBV28
abundance: many
j_gene: TRBJ2-2
d_gene: TRBD1
CDR3nt: TGTGCCAGCAGCCTCCCGGGACAGGGTATCGGGGAGCTGTTTTTT
CDR3aa: CASSLPGQGIGELFF

v_gene: TRBV18
abundance: few
j_gene: TRBJ2-1
d_gene: -
CDR3nt: TGTGCCAGCTCTGAATTATTGGGCAATGAGCAGTTCTTC
CDR3aa: CASSELLGNEQFF

v_gene: TRBV24-1
abundance: many
j_gene: TRBJ2-2
d_gene: TRBD2
CDR3nt: TGTGCCACCAGTGATTACGGGACTAGCGGGAGGGCCCCAAACACCGGGGAGCTGTTTTTT
CDR3aa: CATSDYGTSGRAPNTGELFF

v_gene: TRBV4-1
abundance: few
j_gene: TRBJ2-7
d_gene: -
CDR3nt: TGCGCCAGCAGCCAAGAAGGAGGGGGCTTGGGAGAGCAGTACTTC
CDR3aa: CASSQEGGGLGEQYF

v_gene: TRBV4-3
abundance: -
j_gene: TRBJ2-7
d_gene: -
CDR3nt: TGCGCCAGCAGCCAAGGCGGGACAGTCCCAGGGAGCTCCTACGAGCAGTACTTC
CDR3aa: CASSQGGTVPGSSYEQYF

v_gene: TRBV9
abundance: many
j_gene: TRBJ2-3
d_gene: -
CDR3nt: TGTGCCAGCAGCGTTTCGGCGGTGGTCGCAGATACGCAGTATTTT
CDR3aa: CASSVSAVVADTQYF

v_gene: TRBV6-1
abundance: many
j_gene: TRBJ1-1
d_gene: TRBD1
CDR3nt: TGTGCCAGCACCACGCGCGGGACAGGTCACACTGAAGCTTTCTTT
CDR3aa: CASTTRGTGHTEAFF

v_gene: TRBV11-2
abundance: many
j_gene: TRBJ2-7
d_gene: -
CDR3nt: TGTGCCAGCAGCTTAGATAACGGCTACTTGAACTACGAGCAGTACTTC
CDR3aa: CASSLDNGYLNYEQYF

v_gene: TRBV28
abundance: -
j_gene: TRBJ2-3
d_gene: -
CDR3nt: TGTGCCAGCCTCGCCAGGGGCGGAGGGGGAGATACGCAGTATTTT
CDR3aa: CASLARGGGGDTQYF

v_gene: TRBV6-5
abundance: -
j_gene: TRBJ2-7
d_gene: -
CDR3nt: TGTGCCAGCAGTTACTACCACTACGAGCAGTACTTC
CDR3aa: CASSYYHYEQYF

v_gene: TRBV28
abundance: -
j_gene: TRBJ2-3
d_gene: TRBD2
CDR3nt: TGTGCCAGCAGGACTAGCGGGAGGGCCACAAGCACAGATACGCAGTATTTT
CDR3aa: CASRTSGRATSTDTQYF

v_gene: TRBV20-1
abundance: many
j_gene: TRBJ2-3
d_gene: TRBD2
CDR3nt: TGCAGTGCTAGATGGGGACTAGCGGGAGCCGATACGCAGTATTTT
CDR3aa: CSARWGLAGADTQYF

v_gene: TRBV10-3
abundance: few
j_gene: TRBJ1-6
d_gene: -
CDR3nt: TGTGCCATCAGTGAAGTCGATTCACCCCTCCACTTT
CDR3aa: CAISEVDSPLHF

v_gene: TRBV6-2/TRBV6-3
abundance: -
j_gene: TRBJ2-1
d_gene: -
CDR3nt: TGTGCCAGCAGCGGGCGAGTCGCCAGCTCCTACAATGAGCAGTTCTTC
CDR3aa: CASSGRVASSYNEQFF

v_gene: TRBV6-1
abundance: many
j_gene: TRBJ2-1
d_gene: -
CDR3nt: TGTGCCAGCAGTTATATCGCGGGGAGTGAGCAGTTCTTC
CDR3aa: CASSYIAGSEQFF

v_gene: TRBV27
abundance: few
j_gene: TRBJ1-5
d_gene: TRBD1
CDR3nt: TGTGCCAGCCGAGACTTAGGACAGGGTAATCAGCCCCAGCATTTT
CDR3aa: CASRDLGQGNQPQHF

v_gene: TRBV20-1
abundance: many
j_gene: TRBJ2-1
d_gene: -
CDR3nt: TGCAGTGCCCCCACCTACAATGAGCAGTTCTTC
CDR3aa: CSAPTYNEQFF

v_gene: TRBV7-9
abundance: few
j_gene: TRBJ1-6
d_gene: -
CDR3nt: TGTGCCAGCAGCTTGGACGGGGGTAACGGATCACCCCTCCACTTT
CDR3aa: CASSLDGGNGSPLHF

v_gene: TRBV28
abundance: -
j_gene: TRBJ2-2
d_gene: -
CDR3nt: TGTGCCAGCAACTTCGGACTAATGAACACCGGGGAGCTGTTTTTT
CDR3aa: CASNFGLMNTGELFF

v_gene: TRBV11-3
abundance: many
j_gene: TRBJ2-3
d_gene: TRBD2
CDR3nt: TGTGCCAGCAGCTCCGGACTAGCGGGTTCTAGCACAGATACGCAGTATTTT
CDR3aa: CASSSGLAGSSTDTQYF

v_gene: TRBV6-4
abundance: -
j_gene: TRBJ2-1
d_gene: -
CDR3nt: TGTGCCAGCAGTGGGACTTCTTACGATGAGCAGTTCTTC
CDR3aa: CASSGTSYDEQFF

v_gene: TRBV28
abundance: many
j_gene: TRBJ1-1
d_gene: -
CDR3nt: TGTGCCAGCAGGACGGTACTGAACACTGAAGCTTTCTTT
CDR3aa: CASRTVLNTEAFF

v_gene: TRBV29-1
abundance: many
j_gene: TRBJ1-3
d_gene: -
CDR3nt: TGCAGCATTCGTGTCCGGGACGACACCCTCTCTGGAAACACCATATATTTT
CDR3aa: CSIRVRDDTLSGNTIYF

v_gene: TRBV18
abundance: many
j_gene: TRBJ1-1
d_gene: -
CDR3nt: TGTGCCAGCTCACCAAGACCCCTGAACACTGAAGCTTTCTTT
CDR3aa: CASSPRPLNTEAFF

v_gene: TRBV9
abundance: few
j_gene: TRBJ1-3
d_gene: -
CDR3nt: TGTGCCAGCAGCGCTGGCCGGGATTCCGGAAACACCATATATTTT
CDR3aa: CASSAGRDSGNTIYF

v_gene: TRBV19
abundance: -
j_gene: TRBJ2-5
d_gene: -
CDR3nt: TGTGCCAGTAGTATCCAGCCCCAGGAGACCCAGTACTTC
CDR3aa: CASSIQPQETQYF

v_gene: TRBV20-1
abundance: few
j_gene: TRBJ1-4
d_gene: TRBD1
CDR3nt: TGCAGTGCCGACGGACAGGAGAATGAAAAACTGTTTTTT
CDR3aa: CSADGQENEKLFF

v_gene: TRBV6-1
abundance: many
j_gene: TRBJ1-1
d_gene: -
CDR3nt: TGTGCCAGCGCTGAGGAAGGACCTGAAGCTTTCTTT
CDR3aa: CASAEEGPEAFF

v_gene: TRBV20-1
abundance: many
j_gene: TRBJ2-7
d_gene: -
CDR3nt: TGCAGTGCTAGAGATCGGCTTGACCACGAGCAGTACTTC
CDR3aa: CSARDRLDHEQYF

v_gene: TRBV28
abundance: many
j_gene: TRBJ2-7
d_gene: -
CDR3nt: TGTGCCAGCAGTTTCTCTTCGGTTAGGGATTCCTACGAGCAGTACTTC
CDR3aa: CASSFSSVRDSYEQYF